The clone carrying this TCR beta chain is classed as medium-sized. Its antigen is currently unknown. TCRdb analysed the 5' RACE reads with MiXCR anew, one entry per CDR3 protein. The sample holds over 35,000 distinct CDR3 sequences, 2.5% seen once. CDR3 size: 17 residues. The trim removed 3 bases at V and 4 bases at J, leaving 13 bases unmatched. Per the germline V gene, CDR1 is SGHRS and CDR2 is YFSETQ. The sample comes from a study of neurological immune-mediated disorders. Study results and limitations: The study found no CDR3 amino acid sequences shared by expanded clones across subjects, suggesting private repertoires in all groups.

What was sequenced was PBMCs. This receptor was identified in a man aged 50-59 years with multiple sclerosis. The gene calls are TRBV5-1 and TRBJ2-5; 9 bases map to TRBD1. This CDR3 is CASSSSSGTGFRETQYF. In DNA, the CDR3 is TGCGCCAGCAGCTCTTCTTCCGGGACAGGGTTCCGAGAGACCCAGTACTTC.